The sequence of this T cell receptor beta chain was determined in a study of blood T cells in healthy people across ages (dated by TCRdb to about 2015). Regarding the study in general: In model experiments, template switching captured roughly one uniquely barcoded TCR beta cDNA molecule for every two T cells. The study measured age-related changes in TCR beta repertoire diversity using deep sequencing normalized with unique cDNA molecular identifiers. The donors were split into four age groups: young (average 16 years), middle-aged (roughly 42), aged (approximately 60) and long-lived (roughly 80). To avoid experimental bias, donors of different ages were distributed randomly across sequencing lanes. The study analyzed two additional independent replicas of 1 million unique cDNA reads from the same blood draw for two donors, one aged 18 to 29 and one aged 80 or older. Broader findings and caveats from the paper: Estimates of total diversity based on one million sequenced T cells were regarded as lower bounds and as underestimates. Compared with the aged group, the long-lived group had more naive CD4+ T cells, fewer expanded clones and increased TCR diversity, suggesting age selection. The percentage of naive T cells measured by flow cytometry correlated strongly with observed TCR beta diversity. As age increased, observed TCR beta diversity per million T cells dropped in a roughly linear way, and a significant reduction was already evident by age about 40. Bulk unsorted PBMC profiling prevented conclusive comparison of naive and antigen-experienced compartments. The CMV infection status of donors was not known, potentially confounding age-related changes in expanded clonotypes.

The roughly 39 donors, aged roughly 6 to 100 years, were systemically healthy Caucasian individuals from Russia. Approximately 9.3 milliliters of peripheral blood were drawn from each donor into EDTA-treated Vacutainer tubes. Ficoll-Paque density-gradient centrifugation was used to isolate PBMCs, with at least 7 million per sample. Total RNA, at least 5 micrograms per sample, was extracted from PBMCs with Trizol reagent. The percentages of naive CD45RAhigh/CD27high T cells were determined by flow cytometry on a PBMC aliquot from every donor. Receptor amplification or capture employed 5' RACE. This sample was sequenced with an Illumina HiSeq 2500. A second PCR of roughly 7 to 11 cycles was performed with a sample-barcoded 5' primer and a J-beta primer mix. A unique molecular identifier was introduced onto each TCR beta cDNA molecule by a template-switch 5' adaptor carrying 12 random nucleotides. Each sample yielded at least 2.5 million CDR3-containing paired-end reads. All of the RNA was converted into first-strand cDNA using the Mint cDNA synthesis kit, with a TRBC-specific oligonucleotide serving as the primer. All cDNA was treated with uracil-DNA glycosylase and then went through a first 18-cycle PCR with the universal primers M1SS and BC2_uni_R. In the original analysis: For normalization, 1 million high-quality reads were randomly selected from each sample, with every read carrying a distinct molecular identifier. Reads with shared molecular identifiers were discarded instead of being binned into consensus sequences. CDR3 identification, clonotype clustering and error correction used MiTCR with a Q25 quality threshold and the strictest error-elimination algorithm. A nonparametric unseen species model with Euler transformation was used to estimate a lower bound on total TCR beta diversity. The public sequencing data were trimmed at Q25 with fastp and processed into clonotypes with MiXCR by TCRdb, which kept only in-frame beta chains. Rows are unified per CDR3 protein, each entry keeping the most common DNA and genes. The V and J calls shown here were made by TCRdb, not taken from the authors' results. The table for this sample lists 550,000 to 650,000 distinct CDR3 sequences; 25% to 30% of them were counted only once. The ten top clones hold 15% to 17% of the sample.

This clonotype was observed many times. Its antigen target is currently unknown. It has no much larger one-base neighbor in the sample; base qualities were not kept. V gives up 2 bases and J gives up 4 bases, and the segment between their germline ends measures 18 bases. Including cysteine and phenylalanine, the CDR3 has 16 amino acids. Only the CDR3 region is kept as DNA, spanning 48 bases read in frame from base 1. In the germline V gene, CDR1 corresponds to SNHLY and CDR2 to FYNNEI. Sequencing was done on a sample of blood. This clonotype was sampled from a woman older than 75 in good health. Recombination connected TRBV2 to TRBJ2-7; the D call is tentative, TRBD1 or TRBD2, as each matches 6 bases. The DNA is as follows: TGTGCCAGCAGTGAACCCTCGGCAGGGGCGGGGTACGAGCAGTACTTC. Protein translation: CASSEPSAGAGYEQYF.